This T cell receptor (beta chain) was observed in a study of Ad26.COV2.S vaccination and SARS-CoV-2 variants. Overall study: Participants got Ad26.COV2.S intramuscularly, once or twice 56 days apart.

The germline CDR1 and CDR2 sequences are SGHTA and FQGNSA. The CDR3 has 14 residues. The ends were cut back, 5 bases at V and 7 bases at J, with 14 bases in the middle. This table comes from immunoSEQ multiplex PCR, and its TCRdb copy is limited to in-frame clones, with some not included. The sample has around 450,000 clones; 80% to 90% are singletons. Sample treatment: some 20 received Ad26.COV2.S at low or high dose, single or two shots; 5 received placebo; per-sample allocation not given. Day 63 after the first injection of vaccine or placebo was the sampling time. As for this clone: The target antigen is unknown.

Findings and limits, study-wide: Total responses of T cells may have been underestimated by the analyses of TCR breadth and depth. Comparability of non-spike TCR breadth was observed across vaccine and placebo recipients.

The sample here was peripheral blood, taken in a trial of Ad26.COV2.S vaccine versus placebo. This TCR derives from a person aged 18-60 years who received the Ad26.COV2.S COVID-19 vaccine or a placebo. The chain joins TRBV7-2 to TRBJ1-4; D call uncertain. The CDR3 nucleotides read TGTGCCAGCAGCCCTAGGGCGGCGGGTGAAAAACTGTTTTTT. This gives the protein CASSPRAAGEKLFF.